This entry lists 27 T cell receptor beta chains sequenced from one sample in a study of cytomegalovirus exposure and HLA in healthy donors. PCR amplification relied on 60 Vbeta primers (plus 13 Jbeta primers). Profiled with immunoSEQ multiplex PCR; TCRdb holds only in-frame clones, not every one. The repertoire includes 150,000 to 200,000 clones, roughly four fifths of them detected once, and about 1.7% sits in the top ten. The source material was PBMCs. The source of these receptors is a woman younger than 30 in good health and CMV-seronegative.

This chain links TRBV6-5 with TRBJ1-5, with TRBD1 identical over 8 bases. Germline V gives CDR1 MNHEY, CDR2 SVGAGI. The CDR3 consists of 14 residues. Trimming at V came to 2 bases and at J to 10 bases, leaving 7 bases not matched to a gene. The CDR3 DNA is TGTGCCAGCAGTTACGCACAGGGGGACCGACCCCAGCATTTT. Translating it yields CASSYAQGDRPQHF.

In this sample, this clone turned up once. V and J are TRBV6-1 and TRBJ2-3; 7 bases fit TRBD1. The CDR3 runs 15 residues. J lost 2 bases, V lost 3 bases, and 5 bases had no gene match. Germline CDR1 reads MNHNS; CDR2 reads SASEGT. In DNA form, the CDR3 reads TGTGCCAGCAGTGAGGACAGGTTCTCCACAGATACGCAGTATTTT. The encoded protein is CASSEDRFSTDTQYF.

CDR3 coding DNA: TGCGCCAGCAGCCAACTGATCCAGGGCCTAGGAAAACTGTTTTTT. The encoded protein is CASSQLIQGLGKLFF. V is TRBV4-1 and J is TRBJ1-4; D may be TRBD1 (5 bases). The CDR3 covers 15 residues. Germline CDR1 is MGHRA and CDR2 is YSYEKL. The V and J ends lost 2 bases and 10 bases respectively, with 17 bases between them.

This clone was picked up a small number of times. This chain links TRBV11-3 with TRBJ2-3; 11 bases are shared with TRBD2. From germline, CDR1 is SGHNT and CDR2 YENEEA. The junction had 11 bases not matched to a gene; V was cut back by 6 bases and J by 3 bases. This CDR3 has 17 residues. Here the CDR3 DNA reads TGTGCCAGCAGAGAAGGAACTAGCGGGAGTTATACAGATACGCAGTATTTT. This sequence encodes CASREGTSGSYTDTQYF.

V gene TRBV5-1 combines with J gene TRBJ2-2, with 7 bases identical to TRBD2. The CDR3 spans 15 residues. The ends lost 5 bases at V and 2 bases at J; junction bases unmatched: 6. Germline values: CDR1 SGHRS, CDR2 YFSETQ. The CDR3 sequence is CASRVSGENTGELFF. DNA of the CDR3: TGCGCCAGCAGGGTCAGCGGGGAAAACACCGGGGAGCTGTTTTTT.

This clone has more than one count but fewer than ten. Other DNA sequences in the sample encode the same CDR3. The CDR3 nucleotides are TGTGCCAGCAGTCCAACAGGGGGCGGCTACGAGCAGTACTTC. Its translation is CASSPTGGGYEQYF. This chain connects TRBV6-5 to TRBJ2-7; TRBD1 agrees at 9 bases. CDR3 length equals 14 residues. Germline CDR1 MNHEY, CDR2 SVGAGI. V was clipped by 5 bases and J by 3 bases; unmatched bases: 5.

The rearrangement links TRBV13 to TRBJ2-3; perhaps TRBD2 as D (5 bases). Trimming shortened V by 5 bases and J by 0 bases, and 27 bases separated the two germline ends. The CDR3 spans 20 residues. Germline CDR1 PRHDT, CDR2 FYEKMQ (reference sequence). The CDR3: CASSLSQEVYPVTSTDTQYF. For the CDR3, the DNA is TGTGCCAGCAGCCTATCGCAGGAGGTGTATCCTGTCACTAGCACAGATACGCAGTATTTT.

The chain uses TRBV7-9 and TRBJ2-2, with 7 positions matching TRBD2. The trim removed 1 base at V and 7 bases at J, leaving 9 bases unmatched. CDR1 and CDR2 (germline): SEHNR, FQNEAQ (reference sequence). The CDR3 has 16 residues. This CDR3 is CASSLVGLDGGGELFF. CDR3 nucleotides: TGTGCCAGCAGCTTAGTCGGACTAGATGGGGGCGGGGAGCTGTTTTTT.

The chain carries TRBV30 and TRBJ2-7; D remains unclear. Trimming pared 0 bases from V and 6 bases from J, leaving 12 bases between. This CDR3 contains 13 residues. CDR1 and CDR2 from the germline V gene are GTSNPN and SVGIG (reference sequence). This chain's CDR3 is CAWSVGSWGEQYV. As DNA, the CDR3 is TGTGCCTGGAGTGTTGGATCGTGGGGCGAGCAGTACGTC.

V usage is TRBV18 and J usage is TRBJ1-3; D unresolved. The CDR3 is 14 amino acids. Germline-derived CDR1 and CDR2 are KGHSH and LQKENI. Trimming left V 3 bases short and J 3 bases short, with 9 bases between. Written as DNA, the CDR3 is TGTGCCAGCTCACCGCCCCAGGTTGGAAACACCATATATTTT. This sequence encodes CASSPPQVGNTIYF.

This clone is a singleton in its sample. The CDR3 region is CASSSELAGGPQTQYF. Written as DNA, the CDR3 is TGTGCCAGCAGCTCCGAACTAGCGGGAGGGCCACAGACCCAGTACTTC. This chain links TRBV7-8 with TRBJ2-5; 13 bases line up with TRBD2. In germline, CDR1 is SGHVS, CDR2 FQNEAQ. V shed 4 bases, J shed 6 bases, and the junction held 8 bases outside the gene matches. The CDR3 has 16 amino acids. Full variable domain (remainder filled in from reference TRBV7-8 and TRBJ2-5): GAGVSQSPRYKVAKRGQDVALRCDPISGHVSLFWYQQALGQGPEFLTYFQNEAQLDKSGLPSDRFFAERPEGSVSTLKIQRTQQEDSAVYLCASSSELAGGPQTQYFGPGTRLLVL.

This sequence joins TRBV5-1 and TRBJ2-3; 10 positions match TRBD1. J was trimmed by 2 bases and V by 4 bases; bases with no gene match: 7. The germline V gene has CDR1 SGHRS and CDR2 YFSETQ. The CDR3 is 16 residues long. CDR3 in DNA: TGCGCCAGCAGCCCGGGCGGGACAGGGGACACAGATACGCAGTATTTT. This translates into CASSPGGTGDTDTQYF.

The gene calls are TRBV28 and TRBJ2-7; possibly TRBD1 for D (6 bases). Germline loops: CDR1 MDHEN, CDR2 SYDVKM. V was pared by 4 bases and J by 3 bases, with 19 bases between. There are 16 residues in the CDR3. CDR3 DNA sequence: TGTGCCAGCAGTTCCTCTACACAGGGAAAGTTCTACGAGCAGTACTTC. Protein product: CASSSSTQGKFYEQYF.

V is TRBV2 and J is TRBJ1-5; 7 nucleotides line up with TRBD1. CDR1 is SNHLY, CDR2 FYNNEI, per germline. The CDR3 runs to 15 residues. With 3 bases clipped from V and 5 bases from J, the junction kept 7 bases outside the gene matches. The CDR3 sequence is CASSDAGQSDQPQHF. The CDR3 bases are TGTGCCAGCAGTGATGCGGGACAGTCAGATCAGCCCCAGCATTTT.

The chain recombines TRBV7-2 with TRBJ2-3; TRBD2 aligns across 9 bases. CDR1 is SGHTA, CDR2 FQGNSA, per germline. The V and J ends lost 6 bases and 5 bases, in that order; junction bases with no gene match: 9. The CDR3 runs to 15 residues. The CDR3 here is CASSPYSGSLDTQYF. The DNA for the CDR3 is TGTGCCAGCAGTCCATATAGCGGGAGTTTAGATACGCAGTATTTT.

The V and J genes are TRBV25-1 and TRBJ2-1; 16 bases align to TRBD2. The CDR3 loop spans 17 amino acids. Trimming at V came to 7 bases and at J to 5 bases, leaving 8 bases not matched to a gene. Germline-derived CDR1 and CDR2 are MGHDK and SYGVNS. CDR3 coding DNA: TGTGCCAGCACCCTGGGGGGACTAGCGGGAGGGCACAATGAGCAGTTCTTC. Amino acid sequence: CASTLGGLAGGHNEQFF.

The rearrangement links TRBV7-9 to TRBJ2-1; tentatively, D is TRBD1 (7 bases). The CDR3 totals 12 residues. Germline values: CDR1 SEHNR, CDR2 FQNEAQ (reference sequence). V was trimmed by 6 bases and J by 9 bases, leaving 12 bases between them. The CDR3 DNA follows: TGTGCCAGCAGACCTCAGGGGGGTGAGCAGTTCTTC. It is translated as CASRPQGGEQFF.

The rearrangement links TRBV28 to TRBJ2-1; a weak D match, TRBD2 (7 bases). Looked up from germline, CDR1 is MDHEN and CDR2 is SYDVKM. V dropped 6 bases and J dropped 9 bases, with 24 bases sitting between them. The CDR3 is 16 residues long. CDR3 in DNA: TGTGCCAGCAGCTTCCTTGGGGGGAGGGGGTCAGTTGAGCAGTTCTTC. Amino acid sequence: CASSFLGGRGSVEQFF.

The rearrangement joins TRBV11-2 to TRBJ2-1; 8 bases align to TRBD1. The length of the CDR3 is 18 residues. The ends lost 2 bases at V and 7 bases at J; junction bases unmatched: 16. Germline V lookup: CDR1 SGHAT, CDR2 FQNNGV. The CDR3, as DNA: TGTGCCAGCAGCTTAAATGGAATCGGACAGGGCAGCCCGAATGAGCAGTTCTTC. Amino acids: CASSLNGIGQGSPNEQFF.

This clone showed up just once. Here the CDR3 DNA reads TGTGCCAGCAGTGAAGACAGAGACCCAGGCGCTGAAGCTTTCTTT. It codes for CASSEDRDPGAEAFF. The rearrangement joins TRBV2 to TRBJ1-1; no definite D call. The CDR3 sequence is 15 residues long. With 1 base removed from V and 6 bases from J, the gap between germline ends came to 15 bases. Germline V gene data show CDR1 as SNHLY and CDR2 as FYNNEI.

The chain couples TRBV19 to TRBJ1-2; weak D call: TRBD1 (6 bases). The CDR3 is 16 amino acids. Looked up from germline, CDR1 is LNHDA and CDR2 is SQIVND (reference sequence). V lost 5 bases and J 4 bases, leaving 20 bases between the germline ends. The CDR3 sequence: CASSVHDQGRGYGYTF. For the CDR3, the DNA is TGTGCCAGTAGTGTTCATGATCAGGGGCGCGGCTATGGCTACACCTTC.

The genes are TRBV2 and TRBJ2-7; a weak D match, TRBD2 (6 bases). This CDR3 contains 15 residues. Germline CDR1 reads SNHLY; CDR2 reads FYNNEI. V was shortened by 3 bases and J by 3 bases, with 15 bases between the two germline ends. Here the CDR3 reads CASSDLTRGIYEQYF. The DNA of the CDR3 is TGTGCCAGCAGTGACCTCACTCGGGGGATCTACGAGCAGTACTTC.

In DNA form, the CDR3 reads TGTGCCTGGAGCGCCGGGACAGTCCCTATGAACACTGAAGCTTTCTTT. It specifies CAWSAGTVPMNTEAFF. The chain combines TRBV30 with TRBJ1-1, with TRBD1 matching 7 bases. Germline V gene sequence: CDR1 GTSNPN, CDR2 SVGIG (reference sequence). J gave up 0 bases and V 3 bases, and 10 bases lay outside the gene matches. This CDR3 contains 16 residues.

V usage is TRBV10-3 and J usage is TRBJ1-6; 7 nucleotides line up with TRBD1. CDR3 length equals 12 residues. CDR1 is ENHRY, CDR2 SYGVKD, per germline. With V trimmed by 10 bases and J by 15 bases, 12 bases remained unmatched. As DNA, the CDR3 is TGTGCCACCTGGGCCTGGGACAGCCACCTCCACTTT. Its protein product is CATWAWDSHLHF.

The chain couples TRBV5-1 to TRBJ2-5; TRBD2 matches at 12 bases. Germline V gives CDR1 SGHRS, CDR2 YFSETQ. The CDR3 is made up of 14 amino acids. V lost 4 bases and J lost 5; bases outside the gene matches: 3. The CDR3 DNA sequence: TGCGCCAGCAGCCTAACTAGCGGGGGGGAGACCCAGTACTTC. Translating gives CASSLTSGGETQYF.

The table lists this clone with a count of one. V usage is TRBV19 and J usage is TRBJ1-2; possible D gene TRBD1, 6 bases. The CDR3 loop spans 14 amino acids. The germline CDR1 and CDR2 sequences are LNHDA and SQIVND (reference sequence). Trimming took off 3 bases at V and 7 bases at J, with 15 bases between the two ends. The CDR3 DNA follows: TGTGCCAGTAGTATCGGACAGACCCCGCTTGGCTACACCTTC. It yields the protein CASSIGQTPLGYTF.

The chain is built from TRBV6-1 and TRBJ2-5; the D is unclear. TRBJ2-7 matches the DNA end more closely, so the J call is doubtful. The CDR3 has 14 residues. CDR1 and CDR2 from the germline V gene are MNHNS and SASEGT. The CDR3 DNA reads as TGTGCCAGCAGTGAAGCGCACAGTCGCTACGAGCAGTACTTC. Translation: CASSEAHSRYEQYF.